Given below is one TCR beta chain in context. The germline CDR1 and CDR2 sequences are SGHDN and FVKESK. The V and J ends lost 4 bases and 4 bases, in that order; junction bases with no gene match: 12. The CDR3 contains 17 residues. Only Caucasian adults living in Nashville, Tennessee served as donors. Here immunoSEQ multiplex PCR was the method, and the copy in TCRdb shows in-frame clones only, minus some. The sample includes millions of clones, 85% to 95% of them seen just once. This entry belongs to a study of shared clonotypes between healthy human individuals. The sequence came from a young man in good health. The chain is built from TRBV14 and TRBJ2-7, with 11 bases matching TRBD1. Sequenced material: naive CD4+ T cells sorted from blood. As to subset: CD45RA+ positively selected. The CDR3 sequence is CASSPPYGQGARYEQYF. The DNA of the CDR3 is TGTGCCAGCAGCCCACCCTATGGACAGGGGGCTAGATACGAGCAGTACTTC.